The 20 T cell receptor beta chains below were found in one sample sequenced in a study of blood T cell repertoires in COVID-19. Assay: immunoSEQ multiplex PCR; the TCRdb copy retains only in-frame clones and omits some. The table lists about 310,000 clones, 90% of them singletons. The sample comprised PBMCs or T cells enriched from blood (not recorded which). Receptor source: a woman aged 18-29 years with acute COVID-19.

This chain connects TRBV19 to TRBJ2-2, with TRBD2 identical over 9 bases. The CDR3 is made up of 16 amino acids. The V and J ends lost 4 bases and 4 bases, in that order; junction bases with no gene match: 7. Germline loops: CDR1 LNHDA, CDR2 SQIVND (reference sequence). In DNA, the CDR3 is TGTGCCAGTAGTAAGAAGCGGGAGGTGAGCACCGGGGAGCTGTTTTTT. Amino acids: CASSKKREVSTGELFF.

This chain links TRBV15 with TRBJ2-2; TRBD1 matches at 8 bases. Looked up from germline, CDR1 is LNHNV and CDR2 is YYDKDF (reference sequence). The CDR3 contains 14 residues. The V gene end was trimmed by 5 bases and the J gene end by 4 bases; junction bases not matched to a gene: 3. The CDR3 spells CATSPGTGTGELFF. CDR3 bases: TGTGCCACCAGCCCTGGGACAGGCACCGGGGAGCTGTTTTTT.

The rearrangement joins TRBV2 to TRBJ1-6; D ambiguous. From germline, CDR1 is SNHLY and CDR2 FYNNEI. V lost 6 bases and J 9 bases, leaving 18 bases between the germline ends. The length of the CDR3 is 15 residues. The CDR3 bases are TGTGCCAGCAGCCTACACGAGGGCACAACTTCACCCCTCCACTTT. This gives the protein CASSLHEGTTSPLHF.

V usage is TRBV29-1 and J usage is TRBJ1-1; the D gene is possibly TRBD1 (5 bases). The CDR3 runs 13 residues. V was cut by 7 bases and J by 7 bases, with 19 bases left in between. The germline V gene has CDR1 SQVTM and CDR2 ANQGSEA. The CDR3 DNA follows: TGCAGCGCCCGATCCAGGGAACGTGGTGAAGCTTTCTTT. This encodes CSARSRERGEAFF.

The chain links TRBV9 to TRBJ1-3, with D perhaps TRBD1 (5 bases). The germline gives CDR1 SGDLS, CDR2 YYNGEE. Trimming cost V 2 bases and J 3 bases, with 9 bases left between them. The CDR3 has 14 amino acids. The CDR3 bases are TGTGCCAGCAGCGTTGAAGGGGATGGAAACACCATATATTTT. This translates into CASSVEGDGNTIYF.

The CDR3 DNA is TGTGCCAGCACGAGGGACTCCTACAATGAGCAGTTCTTC. It specifies CASTRDSYNEQFF. The rearrangement uses TRBV19 and TRBJ2-1; TRBD2 is a possible D gene (5 bases). V dropped 9 bases and J dropped 0 bases, with 9 bases sitting between them. CDR1 and CDR2 (germline): LNHDA, SQIVND (reference sequence). The CDR3 length is 13 residues.

The V call is TRBV7-9, the J call TRBJ2-1; 8 bases agree with TRBD1. The trim removed 5 bases at V and 13 bases at J, leaving 28 bases unmatched. Germline lookup yields CDR1 SEHNR and CDR2 FQNEAQ (reference sequence). The CDR3 spans 19 residues. CDR3 sequence: CASSLRLPDREGQGLIQFF. The CDR3 region has the DNA TGTGCCAGCAGCCTAAGACTACCGGACAGGGAAGGGCAGGGACTCATCCAGTTCTTC.

This sequence joins TRBV10-2 and TRBJ1-2; a weak D match, TRBD1 (6 bases). Trimming left V 7 bases short and J 4 bases short, with 19 bases between. The germline V gene has CDR1 WSHSY and CDR2 SAAADI. This CDR3 spans 15 amino acids. CDR3 bases: TGCGCCAGCACCTTGCTACAGGGCTCCCCCTATGGCTACACCTTC. Translated: CASTLLQGSPYGYTF.

This rearrangement joins TRBV7-2 to TRBJ2-7; D call uncertain. Trimming removed 4 bases from V and 1 base from J, with 11 bases in between. Looked up from germline, CDR1 is SGHTA and CDR2 is FQGNSA. The CDR3 has 14 amino acids. This CDR3 reads CASSYLRGSYEQYF. In nucleotides, the CDR3 is TGTGCCAGCAGCTATCTCCGAGGATCCTACGAGCAGTACTTC.

The CDR3 spells CASTGPEGNQPQHF. DNA for the CDR3: TGTGCCAGCACGGGCCCCGAGGGAAATCAGCCCCAGCATTTT. This chain uses TRBV2 with TRBJ1-5; D is undetermined. The germline V and J ends were trimmed by 7 bases and 4 bases, with 14 bases remaining between them. The CDR3 runs 14 residues. Germline V lookup: CDR1 SNHLY, CDR2 FYNNEI.

The CDR3 nucleotides read TGTGCCAGCAGCGCTTCCGGGACAGCTAATGAAAAACTGTTTTTT. It specifies CASSASGTANEKLFF. The chain uses TRBV9 and TRBJ1-4, with TRBD1 identical over 7 bases. The CDR3 length is 15 residues. Trimming removed 3 bases from V and 3 bases from J; junction bases left unmatched: 5. Germline values: CDR1 SGDLS, CDR2 YYNGEE.

The chain recombines TRBV5-6 with TRBJ1-4, with a possible D match to TRBD1 (6 bases). The CDR3 spans 13 residues. Germline V lookup: CDR1 SGHDT, CDR2 YYEEEE. Trimming removed 0 bases at V and 8 bases at J, with 8 bases between. The CDR3 sequence: CASSLAGQEKLFF. The DNA for the CDR3 is TGTGCCAGCAGCTTGGCTGGACAGGAAAAACTGTTTTTT.

V and J are TRBV2 and TRBJ1-5; 9 nucleotides agree with TRBD1. There are 15 residues in the CDR3. The germline CDR1 and CDR2 sequences are SNHLY and FYNNEI. V dropped 5 bases and J dropped 1; count of bases not matched to a gene: 3. CDR3 amino acids: CASSLQGASNQPQHF. The CDR3 nucleotides are TGTGCCAGCAGTCTACAGGGGGCCAGCAATCAGCCCCAGCATTTT. The variable domain in full, with the rest retrieved from reference TRBV2 and TRBJ1-5, is EPEVTQTPSHQVTQMGQEVILRCVPISNHLYFYWYRQILGQKVEFLVSFYNNEISEKSEIFDDQFSVERPDGSNFTLKIRSTKLEDSAMYFCASSLQGASNQPQHFGDGTRLSIL.

This CDR3 reads CASSKTVTNTEAFF. CDR3 sequence (DNA): TGCGCCAGCAGCAAGACAGTTACGAACACTGAAGCTTTCTTT. V usage is TRBV5-1 and J usage is TRBJ1-1, with a weak D call TRBD1 (5 bases). The CDR3 sequence is 14 residues long. Germline V gene data show CDR1 as SGHRS and CDR2 as YFSETQ. V was pared by 4 bases and J by 1 base, with 11 bases between.

The chain joins TRBV28 to TRBJ1-5; TRBD1 matches at 9 bases. From germline, CDR1 is MDHEN and CDR2 SYDVKM. V dropped 2 bases and J dropped 2; count of bases not matched to a gene: 4. This CDR3 contains 16 residues. The CDR3 loop reads CASSLVTGGRNQPQHF. CDR3 DNA: TGTGCCAGCAGTTTAGTGACAGGGGGTCGCAATCAGCCCCAGCATTTT.

The gene calls are TRBV28 and TRBJ2-1, with TRBD1 matching over 12 bases. V dropped 5 bases and J dropped 3; count of bases not matched to a gene: 8. The germline gives CDR1 MDHEN, CDR2 SYDVKM. The CDR3 has 17 residues. The CDR3 loop is CASSPRDRGRNYNEQFF. The CDR3, as DNA: TGTGCCAGCAGTCCCCGGGACAGGGGGCGTAACTACAATGAGCAGTTCTTC. Full variable domain (rest looked up from reference TRBV28 and TRBJ2-1): DVKVTQSSRYLVKRTGEKVFLECVQDMDHENMFWYRQDPGLGLRLIYFSYDVKMKEKGDIPEGYSVSREKKERFSLILESASTNQTSMYLCASSPRDRGRNYNEQFFGPGTRLTVL.

V usage is TRBV3-1 (or the pseudogene TRBV3-2) and J usage is TRBJ2-5, with no clear D. The CDR3 sequence is 12 residues long. Germline V CDR1 and CDR2: LGHDT, YNNKEL (reference sequence). The V end lost 0 bases, the J end lost 5 bases, and 4 bases lay between the germline ends. The CDR3 here is CASSQDQETQYF. The CDR3 DNA reads TGTGCCAGCAGCCAAGATCAGGAGACCCAGTACTTC.

The count of this clone is one. The V and J genes are TRBV19 and TRBJ1-1, with unresolved D. Germline-derived CDR1 and CDR2 are LNHDA and SQIVND (reference sequence). This CDR3 contains 12 residues. V lost 7 bases, J lost 4 bases, and 10 bases lay in between. Here the CDR3 DNA reads TGTGCCAGTATGTTTCGGGGCACTGAAGCTTTCTTT. Its protein product is CASMFRGTEAFF.

The V and J genes are TRBV5-8 and TRBJ2-7, with a tentative D call TRBD1 (5 bases). Germline assignment: CDR1 SGHTS and CDR2 YDEGEE. CDR3 length: 14 residues. Trimming shortened V by 5 bases and J by 3 bases, and 15 bases separated the two germline ends. CDR3 nucleotide sequence: TGTGCCAGCAGTCACCTGGACACCCACTACGAGCAGTACTTC. The encoded protein is CASSHLDTHYEQYF.

J is TRBJ2-1 and V is TRBV3-1 (or the pseudogene TRBV3-2), with a tentative D call TRBD2 (5 bases). The CDR3 has 15 amino acids. Trimming stripped 3 bases from V and 5 bases from J, with 14 bases between. Per the germline V gene, CDR1 is LGHDT and CDR2 is YNNKEL (reference sequence). CDR3 in DNA: TGTGCCAGCAGCCAGAACTGGGGAGCCGACAATGAGCAGTTCTTC. Translated, it gives CASSQNWGADNEQFF.